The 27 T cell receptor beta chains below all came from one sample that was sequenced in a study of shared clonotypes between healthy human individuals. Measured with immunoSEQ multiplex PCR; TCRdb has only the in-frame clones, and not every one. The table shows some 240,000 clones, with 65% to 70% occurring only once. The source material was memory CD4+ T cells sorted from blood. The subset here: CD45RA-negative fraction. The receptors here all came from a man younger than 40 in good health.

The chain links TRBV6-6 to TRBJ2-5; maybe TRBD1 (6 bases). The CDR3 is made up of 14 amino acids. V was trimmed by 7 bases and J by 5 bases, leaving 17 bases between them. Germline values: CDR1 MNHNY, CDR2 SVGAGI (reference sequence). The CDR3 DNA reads TGTGCCAGCAACAAACTCGGGGACACGGAGACCCAGTACTTC. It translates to CASNKLGDTETQYF.

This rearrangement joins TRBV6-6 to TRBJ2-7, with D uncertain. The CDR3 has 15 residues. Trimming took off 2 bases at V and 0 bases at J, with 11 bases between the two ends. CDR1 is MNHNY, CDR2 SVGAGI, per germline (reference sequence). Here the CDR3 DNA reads TGTGCCAGCAGTTACGGGCATTCTAGCTCCTACGAGCAGTACTTC. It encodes CASSYGHSSSYEQYF.

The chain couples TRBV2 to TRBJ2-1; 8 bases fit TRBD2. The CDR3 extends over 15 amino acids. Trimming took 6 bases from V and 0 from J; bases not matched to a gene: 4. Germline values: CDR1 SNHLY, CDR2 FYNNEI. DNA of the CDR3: TGTGCCAGCAGGGCCGGGACTAGCTCCTACAATGAGCAGTTCTTC. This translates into CASRAGTSSYNEQFF.

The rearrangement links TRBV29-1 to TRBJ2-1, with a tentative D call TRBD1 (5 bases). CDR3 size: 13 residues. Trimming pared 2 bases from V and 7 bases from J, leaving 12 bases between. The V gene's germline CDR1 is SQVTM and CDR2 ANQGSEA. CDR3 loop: CSVERGTGNEQFF. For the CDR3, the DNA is TGCAGCGTTGAAAGGGGCACGGGTAATGAGCAGTTCTTC.

In nucleotides, the CDR3 is TGTGCCATCAGTGGACTCACGGGGGTAGAGACCCAGTACTTC. This translates into CAISGLTGVETQYF. The V call is TRBV10-3, the J call TRBJ2-5; D might be TRBD2 (6 bases). CDR3 length: 14 amino acids. V lost 4 bases and J 4 bases, leaving 13 bases between the germline ends. Germline V gives CDR1 ENHRY, CDR2 SYGVKD.

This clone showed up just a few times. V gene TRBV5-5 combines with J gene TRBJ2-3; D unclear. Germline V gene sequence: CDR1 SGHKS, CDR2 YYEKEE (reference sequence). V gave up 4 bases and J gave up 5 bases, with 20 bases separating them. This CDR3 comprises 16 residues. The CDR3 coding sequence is TGTGCCAGCAGCCGAATGATTGTGTGGGCCCAAGATACGCAGTATTTT. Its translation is CASSRMIVWAQDTQYF.

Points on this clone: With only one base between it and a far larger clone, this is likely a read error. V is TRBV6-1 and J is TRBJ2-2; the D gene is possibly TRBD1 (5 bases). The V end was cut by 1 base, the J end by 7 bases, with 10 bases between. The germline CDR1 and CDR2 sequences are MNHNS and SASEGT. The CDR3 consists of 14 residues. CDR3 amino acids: CASSEGAGYGELFF. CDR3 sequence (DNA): TGTGCCAGCAGTGAAGGGGCAGGGTACGGGGAGCTGTTTTTT.

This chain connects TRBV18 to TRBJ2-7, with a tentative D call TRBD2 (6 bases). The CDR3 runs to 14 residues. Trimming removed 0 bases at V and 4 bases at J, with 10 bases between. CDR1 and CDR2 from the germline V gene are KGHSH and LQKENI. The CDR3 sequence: CASSPPGLWYEQYF. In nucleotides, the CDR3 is TGTGCCAGCTCACCACCGGGACTCTGGTACGAGCAGTACTTC.

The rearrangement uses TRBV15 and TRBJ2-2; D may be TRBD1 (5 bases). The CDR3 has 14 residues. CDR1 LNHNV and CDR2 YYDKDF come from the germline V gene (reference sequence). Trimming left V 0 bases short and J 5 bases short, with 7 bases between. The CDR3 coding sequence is TGTGCCACCAGCAGAGATTCAGGGACCGGGGAGCTGTTTTTT. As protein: CATSRDSGTGELFF.

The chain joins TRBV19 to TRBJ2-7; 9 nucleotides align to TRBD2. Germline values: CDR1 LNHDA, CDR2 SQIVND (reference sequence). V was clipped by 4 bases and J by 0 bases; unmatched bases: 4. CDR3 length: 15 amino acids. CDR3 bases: TGTGCCAGTAGTAGTCTAGCGGGAATCTCCTACGAGCAGTACTTC. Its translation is CASSSLAGISYEQYF.

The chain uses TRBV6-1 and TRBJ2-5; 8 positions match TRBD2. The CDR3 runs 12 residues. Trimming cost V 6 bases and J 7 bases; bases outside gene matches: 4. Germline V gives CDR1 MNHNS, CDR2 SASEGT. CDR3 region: CASRELAATQYF. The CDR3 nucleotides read TGTGCCAGCAGGGAACTAGCGGCGACCCAGTACTTC.

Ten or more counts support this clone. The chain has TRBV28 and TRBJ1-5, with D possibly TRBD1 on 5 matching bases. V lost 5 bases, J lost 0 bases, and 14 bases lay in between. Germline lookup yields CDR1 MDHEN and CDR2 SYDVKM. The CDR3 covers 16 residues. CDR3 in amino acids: CASSLRQSYSNQPQHF. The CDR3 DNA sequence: TGTGCCAGCAGTCTAAGACAGTCTTATAGCAATCAGCCCCAGCATTTT.

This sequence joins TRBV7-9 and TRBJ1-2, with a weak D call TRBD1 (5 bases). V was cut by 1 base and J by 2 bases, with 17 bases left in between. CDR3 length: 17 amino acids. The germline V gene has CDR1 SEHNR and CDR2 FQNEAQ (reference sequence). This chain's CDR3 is CASSLVGGGGLNYGYTF. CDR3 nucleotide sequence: TGTGCCAGCAGCTTAGTCGGCGGTGGGGGTCTAAACTATGGCTACACCTTC.

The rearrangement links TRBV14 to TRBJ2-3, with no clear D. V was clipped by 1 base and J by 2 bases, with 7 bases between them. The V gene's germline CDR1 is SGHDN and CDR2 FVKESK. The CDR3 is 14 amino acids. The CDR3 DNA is TGTGCCAGCAGCCAAGTTCAGCCCACAGATACGCAGTATTTT. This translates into CASSQVQPTDTQYF.

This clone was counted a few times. DNA for the CDR3: TGTGCCAGCAGGCTACCACCCGGGACAGGGGTCCCGAACACTGAAGCTTTCTTT. Protein sequence: CASRLPPGTGVPNTEAFF. V usage is TRBV28 and J usage is TRBJ1-1; 10 nucleotides agree with TRBD1. Trimming took 6 bases from V and 1 from J; bases not matched to a gene: 14. Germline V lookup: CDR1 MDHEN, CDR2 SYDVKM. The CDR3 spans 18 residues.

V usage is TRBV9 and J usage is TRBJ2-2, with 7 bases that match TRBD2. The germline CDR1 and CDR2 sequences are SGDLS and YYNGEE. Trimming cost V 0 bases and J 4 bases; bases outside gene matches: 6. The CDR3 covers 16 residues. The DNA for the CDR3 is TGTGCCAGCAGCGTAGTGGCGGGAGTAAGCACCGGGGAGCTGTTTTTT. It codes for CASSVVAGVSTGELFF.

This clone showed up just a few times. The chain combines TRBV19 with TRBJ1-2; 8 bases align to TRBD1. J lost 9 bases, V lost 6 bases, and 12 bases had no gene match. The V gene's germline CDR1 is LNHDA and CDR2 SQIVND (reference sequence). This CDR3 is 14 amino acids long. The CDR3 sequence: CASRNDRGLRRYTF. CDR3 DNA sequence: TGTGCCAGTAGGAATGACAGGGGCTTGCGTCGCTACACCTTC.

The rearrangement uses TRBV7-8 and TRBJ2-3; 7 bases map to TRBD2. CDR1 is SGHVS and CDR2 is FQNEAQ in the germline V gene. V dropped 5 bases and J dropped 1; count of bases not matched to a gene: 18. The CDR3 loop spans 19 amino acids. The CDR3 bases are TGTGCCAGCAGCCGAAGGGCAGCATTAGGCGGGAGCCGCACAGATACGCAGTATTTT. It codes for CASSRRAALGGSRTDTQYF.

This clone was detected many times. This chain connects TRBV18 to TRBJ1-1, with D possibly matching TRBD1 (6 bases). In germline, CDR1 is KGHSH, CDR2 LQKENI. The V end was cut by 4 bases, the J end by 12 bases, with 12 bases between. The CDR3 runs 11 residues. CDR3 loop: CASSLQGEPFF. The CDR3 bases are TGTGCCAGCTCACTACAGGGCGAACCTTTCTTT.

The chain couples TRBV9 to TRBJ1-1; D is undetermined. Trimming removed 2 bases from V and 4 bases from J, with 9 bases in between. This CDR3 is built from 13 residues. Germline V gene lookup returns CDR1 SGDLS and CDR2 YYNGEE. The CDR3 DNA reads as TGTGCCAGCAGCGTTCTGGGGAGCACTGAAGCTTTCTTT. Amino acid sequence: CASSVLGSTEAFF.

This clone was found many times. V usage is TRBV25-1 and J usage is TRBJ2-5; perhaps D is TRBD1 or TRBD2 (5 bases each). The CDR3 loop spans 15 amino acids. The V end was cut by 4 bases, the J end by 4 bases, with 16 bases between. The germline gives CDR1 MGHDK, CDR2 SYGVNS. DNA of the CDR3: TGTGCCAGCAGTGTAGGGGACGGCCGAGCAGAGACCCAGTACTTC. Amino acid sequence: CASSVGDGRAETQYF.

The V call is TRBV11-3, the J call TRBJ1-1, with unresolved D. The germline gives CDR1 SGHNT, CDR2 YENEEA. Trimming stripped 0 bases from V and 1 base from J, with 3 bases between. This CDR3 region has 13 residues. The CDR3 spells CASSLEENTEAFF. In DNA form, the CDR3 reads TGTGCCAGCAGCTTAGAAGAGAACACTGAAGCTTTCTTT.

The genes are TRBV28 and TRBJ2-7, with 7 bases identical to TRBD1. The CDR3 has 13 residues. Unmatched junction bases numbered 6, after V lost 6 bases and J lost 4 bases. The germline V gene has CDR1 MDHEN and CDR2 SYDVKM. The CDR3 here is CASRRPTGYEQYF. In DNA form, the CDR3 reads TGTGCCAGCAGGCGCCCGACAGGGTACGAGCAGTACTTC. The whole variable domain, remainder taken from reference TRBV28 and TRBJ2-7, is DVKVTQSSRYLVKRTGEKVFLECVQDMDHENMFWYRQDPGLGLRLIYFSYDVKMKEKGDIPEGYSVSREKKERFSLILESASTNQTSMYLCASRRPTGYEQYFGPGTRLTVT.

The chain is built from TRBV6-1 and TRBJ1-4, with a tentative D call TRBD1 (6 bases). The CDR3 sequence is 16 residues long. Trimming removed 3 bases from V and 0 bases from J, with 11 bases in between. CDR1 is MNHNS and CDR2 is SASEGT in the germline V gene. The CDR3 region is CASSEGAAPTNEKLFF. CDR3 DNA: TGTGCCAGCAGTGAGGGGGCCGCACCAACTAATGAAAAACTGTTTTTT.

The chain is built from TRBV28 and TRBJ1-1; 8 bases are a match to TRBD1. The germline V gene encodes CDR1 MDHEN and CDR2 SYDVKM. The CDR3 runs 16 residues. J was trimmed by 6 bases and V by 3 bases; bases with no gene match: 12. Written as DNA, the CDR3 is TGTGCCAGCAGTTTTGGCTCGCAGGGGGCGATTTCTGAAGCTTTCTTT. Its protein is CASSFGSQGAISEAFF.

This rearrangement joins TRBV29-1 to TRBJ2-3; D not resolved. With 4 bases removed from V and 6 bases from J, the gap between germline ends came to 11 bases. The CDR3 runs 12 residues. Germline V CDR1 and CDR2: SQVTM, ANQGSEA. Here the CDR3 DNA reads TGCAGCGTTGGGGCCAGAGCGGATACGCAGTATTTT. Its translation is CSVGARADTQYF.

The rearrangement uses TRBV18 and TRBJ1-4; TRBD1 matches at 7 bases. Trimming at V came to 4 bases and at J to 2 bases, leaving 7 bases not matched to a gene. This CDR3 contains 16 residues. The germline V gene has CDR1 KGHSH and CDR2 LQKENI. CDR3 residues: CASSRTTGETNEKLFF. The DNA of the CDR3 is TGTGCCAGCTCACGGACAACAGGGGAGACTAATGAAAAACTGTTTTTT.